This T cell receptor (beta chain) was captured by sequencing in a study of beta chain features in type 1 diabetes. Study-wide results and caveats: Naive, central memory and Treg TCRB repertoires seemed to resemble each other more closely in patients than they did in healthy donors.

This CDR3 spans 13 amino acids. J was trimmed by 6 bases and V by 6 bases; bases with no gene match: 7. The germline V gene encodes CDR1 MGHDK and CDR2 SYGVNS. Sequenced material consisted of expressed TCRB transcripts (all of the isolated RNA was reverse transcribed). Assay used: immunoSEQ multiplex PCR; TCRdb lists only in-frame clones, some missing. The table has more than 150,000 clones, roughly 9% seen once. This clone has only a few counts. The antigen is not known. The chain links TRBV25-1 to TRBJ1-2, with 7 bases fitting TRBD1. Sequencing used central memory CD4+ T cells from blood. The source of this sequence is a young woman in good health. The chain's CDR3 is CASRKTGTDGYTF. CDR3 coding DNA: TGTGCCAGCAGGAAAACCGGGACAGATGGCTACACCTTC.